These 28 T cell receptor beta chains were sequenced from one sample in a study of CD8+CD57+ T cells in acquired aplastic anemia. The study profiled TCR beta VDJ and CDR3 using genomic DNA as template. Each CDR3 protein gets one entry after TCRdb re-called the reads with MiXCR. The table lists hundreds of thousands of distinct CDR3 sequences, 65% to 90% of them singletons. The authors sequenced patients whose flow cytometry had shown CD8+CD57+ cell expansion. The specimen sequenced was sorted CD4+, CD8+, or CD8+CD57+ T cells (not recorded which) from PBMCs. The origin of the receptors is a human donor with aplastic anemia.

This clonotype showed up just a few times. The germline gene is not matched at one end of the junction; a read error may be the cause. The rearrangement uses TRBV11-3 and TRBJ2-3; a weak D match, TRBD1 (5 bases). The CDR3 has 13 residues. CDR1 is SGHNT, CDR2 YENEEA, per germline. The CDR3 bases are TGTGCCAGCAGCTTAGAGGTCACAGGTACGCAGTATTTT. Encoded protein: CASSLEVTGTQYF.

This clonotype came up once. The chain couples TRBV30 to TRBJ1-2; no reliable D call. Trimming removed 2 bases at V and 5 bases at J, with 15 bases between. This CDR3 has 14 residues. Germline V gene sequence: CDR1 GTSNPN, CDR2 SVGIG (reference sequence). Written as DNA, the CDR3 is TGTGCCTGGAGTATGGGCGGGCTCGTATATGGCTACACCTTC. Translation: CAWSMGGLVYGYTF.

The chain joins TRBV7-9 to TRBJ1-1; D perhaps matches TRBD1 (5 bases). In germline, CDR1 is SEHNR, CDR2 FQNEAQ (reference sequence). V was pared by 3 bases and J by 1 base, with 15 bases between. There are 16 residues in the CDR3. DNA for the CDR3: TGTGCCAGCAGCTTTCGAAGAAGCGGGGGGAACACTGAAGCTTTCTTT. Its translation: CASSFRRSGGNTEAFF.

The rearrangement links TRBV24-1 to TRBJ2-7; no firm D call. The CDR3 has 14 amino acids. V gave up 6 bases and J gave up 0 bases, with 11 bases separating them. Per the germline V gene, CDR1 is KGHDR and CDR2 is SFDVKD. CDR3 amino acids: CATSTPTSSYEQYF. The CDR3 DNA is TGTGCCACCAGTACCCCCACAAGCTCCTACGAGCAGTACTTC.

V is TRBV15 and J is TRBJ2-7; no firm D call. The CDR3 runs to 14 residues. The germline V gene has CDR1 LNHNV and CDR2 YYDKDF (reference sequence). Between the trimmed V and J ends, which lost 1 base and 10 bases, there was a span of 17 bases. CDR3 sequence (DNA): TGTGCCACCAGCAGAGGGGCAGACGACGACACCCAGTACTTC. It codes for CATSRGADDDTQYF.

The chain is built from TRBV7-4 and TRBJ2-1, with 14 bases lining up with TRBD2. The CDR3 length is 16 residues. Germline CDR1 SGHVT, CDR2 SQSDAQ. With 4 bases clipped from V and 10 bases from J, the junction kept 9 bases outside the gene matches. The CDR3 coding sequence is TGTGCCAGCAGCTGCGGACTAGCGGGAGGACCATACGAGCAGTTCTTC. It specifies CASSCGLAGGPYEQFF.

The chain joins TRBV7-8 to TRBJ1-1, with D hard to call. V dropped 0 bases and J dropped 13 bases, with 21 bases sitting between them. There are 15 residues in the CDR3. The germline CDR1 and CDR2 sequences are SGHVS and FQNEAQ. The DNA of the CDR3 is TGTGCCAGCAGCTTAGCGCGAGCACGCAACACGCAATATTTCTTT. Residues: CASSLARARNTQYFF.

This chain connects TRBV20-1 to TRBJ1-2; D perhaps matches TRBD1 (5 bases). Germline V gene lookup returns CDR1 DFQATT and CDR2 SNEGSKA (reference sequence). V gave up 1 base and J gave up 6 bases, with 12 bases separating them. This CDR3 region has 13 residues. The CDR3 loop is CSARGAGTDGYTF. The CDR3 DNA is TGCAGTGCTAGAGGAGCGGGGACGGATGGCTACACCTTC.

This chain links TRBV7-8 with TRBJ2-3; the match to TRBD1 covers 7 bases. The CDR3 totals 13 residues. Per germline, CDR1 SGHVS and CDR2 FQNEAQ. V trimming: 8 bases; J trimming: 12 bases; junction bases outside the gene matches: 14. CDR3 in amino acids: CASGEGGADNQYF. The DNA for the CDR3 is TGTGCCAGCGGCGAAGGGGGCGCAGATAATCAGTATTTT.

This sequence joins TRBV7-8 and TRBJ1-2; D is unclear. The germline V gene has CDR1 SGHVS and CDR2 FQNEAQ. The CDR3 is made up of 15 amino acids. Trimming pared 3 bases from V and 7 bases from J, leaving 18 bases between. The CDR3 sequence is CASSFTPGAKSGYTF. The DNA of the CDR3 is TGTGCCAGCAGCTTTACTCCAGGCGCCAAATCTGGCTACACCTTC.

A single count supports this clonotype. The junction and the germline gene differ at one end; a read error may be behind it. The rearrangement links TRBV7-7 to TRBJ1-2; no clear D gene. The J call may be faulty, since TRBJ2-1 better matches the DNA end. This CDR3 has 13 residues. Germline V gene data show CDR1 as SSHAT and CDR2 as FNYEAQ (reference sequence). This chain's CDR3 is CASSLSPTGEQFF. The CDR3 bases are TGTGCTAGCAGCTTATCCCCGACGGGTGAGCAGTTCTTC.

The chain links TRBV11-3 to TRBJ2-7; D might be TRBD1 or TRBD2, each matching 5 bases. Germline loops: CDR1 SGHNT, CDR2 YENEEA. V was clipped by 3 bases and J by 4 bases, with 25 bases between them. The CDR3 length is 18 residues. The CDR3 nucleotides read TGTGCCAGCAGCTTTCATCTGACCGGGACCACCCTTGCTTACGAGCAGTACGTC. Translating it yields CASSFHLTGTTLAYEQYV.

Details on this clonotype: At one of its ends the junction is not consistent with the germline gene, which may arise from a read error. The V gene is TRBV7-2, the J gene TRBJ2-5, with D perhaps TRBD2 (5 bases). The germline CDR1 and CDR2 sequences are SGHTA and FQGNSA. The CDR3 length is 14 residues. The CDR3 spells CASSSSPGLGTQYF. The CDR3 coding sequence is TGCGCCAGCAGCTCCTCGCCGGGGTTGGGGACCCAGTACTTC.

The chain couples TRBV7-9 to TRBJ2-3; 8 positions match TRBD2. Trimming cost V 3 bases and J 6 bases; bases outside gene matches: 14. CDR1 and CDR2 from the germline V gene are SEHNR and FQNEAQ (reference sequence). CDR3 size: 17 residues. CDR3 protein: CASSFQGSGGSDDTQYF. The CDR3 DNA reads TGTGCCAGCAGCTTTCAAGGAAGCGGGGGCAGCGATGATACGCAGTATTTT.

This clonotype was observed a single time. The chain recombines TRBV2 with TRBJ1-2, with TRBD1 matching over 7 bases. Germline V gene sequence: CDR1 SNHLY, CDR2 FYNNEI. V shed 8 bases and J 4 bases; nucleotides not matched to a gene: 10. CDR3 size: 14 residues. CDR3 in amino acids: CASYAVQGGYGYTF. The CDR3 nucleotides read TGTGCCAGCTACGCGGTCCAGGGGGGCTATGGCTACACCTTC.

Details on this clonotype: Lacking the conserved final phenylalanine or tryptophan, this CDR3 likely reflects a read error. Because the CDR3's place on the DNA is in doubt, the DNA is left out and the CDR3 is given as listed by TCRdb. The rearrangement links TRBV24-1 to TRBJ1-1; the table's D call, TRBD1, was not checked against the DNA. The CDR3 region is 16 residues in length, termini included. CDR1 KGHDR and CDR2 SFDVKD come from the germline V gene. The CDR3: CATRNTGQGQNRAVRL.

The chain employs TRBV7-9 and TRBJ2-3; D ambiguous. V was pared by 5 bases and J by 2 bases, with 14 bases between. The CDR3 loop spans 15 amino acids. In germline, CDR1 is SEHNR, CDR2 FQNEAQ (reference sequence). The chain's CDR3 is CASSPPRSPTDTQYF. CDR3 coding DNA: TGTGCCAGCAGCCCTCCCCGTAGCCCCACAGATACGCAGTATTTT.

A remark on this clonotype: The DNA is left out, because the CDR3 cannot be placed on it with certainty; the CDR3 is given as TCRdb lists it. V usage is TRBV7-9 and J usage is TRBJ2-3; TRBD2, the D gene given by the table, was not confirmed from the DNA. The CDR3 totals 16 residues, both ends included. Germline V lookup: CDR1 SEHNR, CDR2 FQNEAQ (reference sequence). CDR3: CASSADDTQYFGPQYF.

The chain has TRBV7-9 and TRBJ2-3, with 10 bases fitting TRBD2. Per the germline V gene, CDR1 is SEHNR and CDR2 is FQNEAQ (reference sequence). J was trimmed by 13 bases and V by 0 bases; bases with no gene match: 7. The CDR3 is 14 amino acids. The chain's CDR3 is CASSLALAGANEYF. The CDR3 nucleotides read TGTGCCAGCAGCTTAGCGCTAGCGGGGGCAAATGAGTATTTT.

The rearrangement uses TRBV7-9 and TRBJ1-1, with unresolved D. The germline V gene has CDR1 SEHNR and CDR2 FQNEAQ (reference sequence). The CDR3 covers 15 residues. V shed 1 base and J shed 13 bases, with 22 bases lying between them. CDR3: CASSLDLTGGANVFF. In DNA form, the CDR3 reads TGTGCCAGCAGCTTAGATCTGACCGGCGGCGCTAACGTTTTCTTT. Using reference TRBV7-9 and TRBJ1-1 for the parts outside the CDR3, the full variable domain is DTGVSQNPRHKITKRGQNVTFRCDPISEHNRLYWYRQTLGQGPEFLTYFQNEAQLEKSRLLSDRFSAERPKGSFSTLEIQRTEQGDSAMYLCASSLDLTGGANVFFGQGTRLTVV.

On this clonotype: This CDR3 fails to terminate in the conserved phenylalanine or tryptophan, so it likely reflects a read error. No DNA is shown, since the ends of the CDR3 on it are uncertain; the CDR3 is the one TCRdb lists. This rearrangement joins TRBV9 to TRBJ2-3; the table names TRBD2, a call not compared with the DNA. In germline, CDR1 is SGDLS, CDR2 YYNGEE. Including both end residues, the CDR3 is 12 amino acids long. The CDR3 loop reads CASSLGSSGRDG.

The chain is built from TRBV7-3 and TRBJ2-3, with 7 bases matching TRBD1. V dropped 5 bases and J dropped 4; count of bases not matched to a gene: 9. The CDR3 has 15 amino acids. The germline gives CDR1 SGHTA, CDR2 FQGTGA. The CDR3 region is CASSSRGGGPDTQYF. The CDR3 region has the DNA TGTGCCAGCAGCAGCAGAGGGGGCGGGCCAGATACGCAGTATTTT. Filled out from reference TRBV7-3 and TRBJ2-3, the complete variable domain reads GAGVSQTPSNKVTEKGKYVELRCDPISGHTALYWYRQSLGQGPEFLIYFQGTGAADDSGLPNDRFFAVRPEGSVSTLKIQRTERGDSAVYLCASSSRGGGPDTQYFGPGTRLTVL.

This chain joins TRBV7-2 and TRBJ2-1, with D possibly TRBD2 on 6 matching bases. The CDR3 is 16 amino acids. Germline V gene lookup returns CDR1 SGHTA and CDR2 FQGNSA. The germline V and J ends were trimmed by 1 base and 13 bases, with 23 bases remaining between them. Written as DNA, the CDR3 is TGTGCCAGCAGCTTAGGGGGAGGACACGGTCCGCAGTATCAGTTCTTC. Translating it yields CASSLGGGHGPQYQFF.

V gene TRBV13 combines with J gene TRBJ2-3; 10 bases fit TRBD1. V dropped 4 bases and J dropped 15; count of bases not matched to a gene: 13. This CDR3 is built from 14 residues. Germline CDR1 and CDR2: PRHDT and FYEKMQ (reference sequence). The CDR3 region is CASSSRDRGQDYYF. The CDR3 nucleotides are TGTGCCAGCAGCTCACGGGACAGGGGCCAGGACTATTATTTT. Complete variable domain (other parts from reference TRBV13 and TRBJ2-3): AAGVIQSPRHLIKEKRETATLKCYPIPRHDTVYWYQQGPGQDPQFLISFYEKMQSDKGSIPDRFSAQQFSDYHSELNMSSLELGDSALYFCASSSRDRGQDYYFGPGTRLTVL.

In this sample, this clonotype turned up many times. V and J are TRBV5-8 and TRBJ2-4, with a weak D call TRBD1 (6 bases). CDR3 length: 14 residues. Germline CDR1 SGHTS, CDR2 YDEGEE. Trimming left V 3 bases short and J 12 bases short, with 19 bases between. DNA of the CDR3: TGTGCCAGCAGCTCGAATTCCGGGACACCCACTCAGTACTTC. Translated, it gives CASSSNSGTPTQYF.

A single count supports this clonotype. One end of the junction is discordant with germline, which a read error may explain. The chain uses TRBV24-1 and TRBJ1-2; possibly TRBD1 for D (5 bases). This CDR3 comprises 15 residues. Germline V CDR1 and CDR2: KGHDR, SFDVKD. Written as DNA, the CDR3 is TGTGCCACCGGACCTGTGGGGGGTGCGAGGCTTGGCTCCACCTTC. It translates to CATGPVGGARLGSTF.

The CDR3 sequence: CASSLRDRGVEKLFF. CDR3 sequence (DNA): TGTGCCAGCAGCCTCCGGGACAGGGGAGTAGAAAAACTGTTTTTT. The chain employs TRBV5-6 and TRBJ1-4, with 10 nucleotides matching TRBD1. Trimming cost V 4 bases and J 8 bases; bases outside gene matches: 8. This CDR3 region has 15 residues. CDR1 SGHDT and CDR2 YYEEEE come from the germline V gene. Based on the CDR3 plus reference TRBV5-6 and TRBJ1-4, the full variable domain is DAGVTQSPTHLIKTRGQQVTLRCSPKSGHDTVSWYQQALGQGPQFIFQYYEEEERQRGNFPDRFSGHQFPNYSSELNVNALLLGDSALYLCASSLRDRGVEKLFFGSGTQLSVL.

For this clonotype: This is likely a read error, given that the CDR3 carries no conserved phenylalanine or tryptophan at its end. No DNA is shown, since the ends of the CDR3 on it are uncertain; the CDR3 is the one TCRdb lists. The V gene is TRBV7-2, the J gene TRBJ2-7; the table assigns TRBD1, which was not confirmed against the DNA. Per the germline V gene, CDR1 is SGHTA and CDR2 is FQGNSA. The CDR3 extends over 14 residues, inclusive of both ends. The CDR3 protein is CASSVTGGADYGYT.